The following is a TCR beta chain sequence with its context. Antigen: not known. One junction end does not reproduce the germline sequence, and a read error may be involved. The data were taken from a study of beta chain features in type 1 diabetes. The CDR3 totals 16 residues. Germline CDR1 is MNHNS and CDR2 is SASEGT. As every portion of the isolated RNA was reverse transcribed, the sequencing read expressed TCRB transcripts. Profiled with immunoSEQ multiplex PCR; TCRdb holds only in-frame clones, not every one. The table shows more than 300,000 clones, with around 10% occurring only once. Researchers reported sorting CD4+ naive, central memory, regulatory and stem cell-like memory cells via CD45RO/CCR7/CD25/CD127/CD95/CD27. Over 98% purity was reached by all sorted populations. Study-wide points: There was a moderate but significant shortening of TCRB CDR3s in all four CD4+ subsets of Type 1 diabetes patients. Patients with type 1 diabetes showed fewer VDJ junction insertions and more deletions.

This sequence joins TRBV6-1 and TRBJ2-3; possibly TRBD1 or TRBD2 for D (5 bases each). The sample was central memory CD4+ T cells from blood. The sequence derives from a man in his thirties or forties with type 1 diabetes. The CDR3 here is CAISEPGRGVTDTQYF. In nucleotides, the CDR3 is TGTGCCATCAGTGAGCCCGGCAGAGGGGTGACAGATACGCAGTATTTT.